These T cell receptor beta chains were read from a single sample in a study of response to subunit inactivated influenza vaccine. One entry per CDR3 protein results from TCRdb running MiXCR on the RT-PCR reads. The sample has 650,000 to 850,000 distinct CDR3 sequences, 14% seen once. Sequencing used PBMCs from blood, obtained roughly 2 weeks before vaccination. These TCRs come from a man aged 45-60 years who received an inactivated influenza vaccine. Each CDR3 is given with its conserved first and last residue. Fields, in order: V gene, D gene, CDR3 length, clone size, J gene, CDR3 DNA, CDR3 protein. D genes are given only for firm matches. For some rows the clone size is stated as once, few or many, or as a class when expanded; others skip it.

>TRBV28|.|16|many|TRBJ2-7
TGTGCCAGCAGTTTTACTGGGACTCCGAGCTCCTACGAGCAGTACTTC
CASSFTGTPSSYEQYF
>TRBV11-2|.|18|.|TRBJ2-6
TGTGCCAGCAGGACAAAGGACAGAAGCAGCTCTGGGGCCAACGTCCTGACTTTC
CASRTKDRSSSGANVLTF
>TRBV3-1|.|13|few|TRBJ1-6
TGTGCCAGCAGCCAAGCCGTAAATTCACCCCTCCACTTT
CASSQAVNSPLHF
>TRBV20-1|.|13|few|TRBJ2-7
TGCAGTGCTAGTGGGCAGGACTCCTACGAGCAGTACTTC
CSASGQDSYEQYF
>TRBV7-3|TRBD2|15|few|TRBJ2-3
TGTGCCAGCAGCCGATCAAAGCGGGGGGCGGATACGCAGTATTTT
CASSRSKRGADTQYF
>TRBV12-3/TRBV12-4|TRBD2|16|few|TRBJ2-3
TGTGCCAGCAGTTCTGGACTAGCGGCAATCACAGATACGCAGTATTTT
CASSSGLAAITDTQYF
>TRBV11-2|TRBD1|14|few|TRBJ1-1
TGTGCCAGCAGCCCCCGGACAGGGGGGGGTGAAGCTTTCTTT
CASSPRTGGGEAFF
>TRBV7-8|TRBD2|16|few|TRBJ2-1
TGTGCCAGCAGCTTAAGGCGGCTAGCGGGGGGTGGTGAGCAGTTCTTC
CASSLRRLAGGGEQFF
>TRBV20-1|TRBD2|17|.|TRBJ2-1
TGCAGTGCTTCTAGACTAGCGGGACAGAGCTCCTACAATGAGCAGTTCTTC
CSASRLAGQSSYNEQFF
>TRBV20-1|TRBD2|15|few|TRBJ2-7
TGCAGTGCTAGAGGGGTAGCGGGAGGCACCTACGAGCAGTACTTC
CSARGVAGGTYEQYF
>TRBV5-1|TRBD1|16|.|TRBJ1-6
TGCGCCAGCAGCCATGACAGGGGTTCTTATAATTCACCCCTCCACTTT
CASSHDRGSYNSPLHF
>TRBV7-2|.|14|.|TRBJ2-5
TGTGCCAGCAGCTTTCAGGGTGGCAAAGAGACCCAGTACTTC
CASSFQGGKETQYF
>TRBV28|TRBD1|13|few|TRBJ2-2
TGTTCGTCAAGGACAGGGAGAGACGGGGAGCTGTTTTTT
CSSRTGRDGELFF
>TRBV2|.|13|.|TRBJ2-2
TGTGCCAGCAGTGAAGCGTCAAGGGGAGGGCTGTTTTTT
CASSEASRGGLFF
>TRBV20-1|TRBD2|13|few|TRBJ2-4
TGCAGTGCTCTTAGCGGGAGGGAAAACATTCAGTACTTC
CSALSGRENIQYF
>TRBV29-1|.|14|.|TRBJ1-1
TGCAGCGTTGAAGATCGGGCTTCCAACACTGAAGCTTTCTTT
CSVEDRASNTEAFF
>TRBV3-1|.|15|.|TRBJ2-7
TGTGCCAGCAGCCAAGGATTAGGAGTTGGAAGCGAGCAGTACTTC
CASSQGLGVGSEQYF
>TRBV5-1|.|14|few|TRBJ2-5
TGCGCCAGCAGCTCCTGGGCGGCGCGAGAGACCCAGTACTTC
CASSSWAARETQYF
>TRBV20-1|TRBD1|13|.|TRBJ2-3
TGCAGTGCTACTGGACAGGGGGCATATACGCAGTATTTT
CSATGQGAYTQYF
>TRBV6-5|.|14|many|TRBJ1-2
TGTGCCAGCAGTTACCAGGGGATGAACTATGGCTACACCTTC
CASSYQGMNYGYTF
>TRBV4-1|.|16|many|TRBJ2-2
TGCGCCAGCAGCCAAGTAGGCGTTCTGGGGGCCGGGGAGCTGTTTTTT
CASSQVGVLGAGELFF
>TRBV30|.|11|.|TRBJ1-1
TGTGCCTGGAGTGTCTGGAATGAAGCTTTCTTT
CAWSVWNEAFF
>TRBV25-1|TRBD1|14|.|TRBJ2-5
TGTGCCAGCAGTGTCTTAGGGGGCCTAGAGACCCAGTACTTC
CASSVLGGLETQYF
>TRBV20-1|.|14|many|TRBJ1-5
TGCAGTGCTGAGCAGGGCGGGAGCAATCAGCCCCAGCATTTT
CSAEQGGSNQPQHF
>TRBV6-2/TRBV6-3|TRBD2|15|few|TRBJ2-5
TGTGCCAGCAGTTACCTCGGGGGGGAGCAGGAGACCCAGTACTTC
CASSYLGGEQETQYF
>TRBV6-2/TRBV6-3|TRBD1|18|few|TRBJ1-2
TGTGCCGCTTCGTACCGACCGGGACAGGGGAAGACTGGATATGGCTACACCTTC
CAASYRPGQGKTGYGYTF
>TRBV18|.|12|.|TRBJ2-7
TGTGCCAGCTCACGTAGCTTGTCCGAGCAGTACTTC
CASSRSLSEQYF
>TRBV7-2|TRBD2|17|.|TRBJ2-2
TGTGCCAGCAGTCTAGGCTCTAGCGGTACGAACACCGGGGAGCTGTTTTTT
CASSLGSSGTNTGELFF
>TRBV12-3/TRBV12-4|.|16|.|TRBJ2-7
TGTGCCAGCAGTCAGGGAAGAGAGACTGGACGCTACGAGCAGTACTTC
CASSQGRETGRYEQYF
>TRBV28|.|15|once|TRBJ2-1
TGTGCCAGCAGCCGGGATAGGCATATTGACAATGAGCAGTTCTTC
CASSRDRHIDNEQFF
>TRBV10-3|TRBD1|14|.|TRBJ2-1
TGTGCCATCACGGGACAGGGGGCCTACAATGAGCAGTTCTTC
CAITGQGAYNEQFF
>TRBV29-1|.|18|.|TRBJ2-5
TGCAGCGCAAAGACTTCGGCGGGAAAGGGTATTGGGCGGGAGACCCAGTACTTC
CSAKTSAGKGIGRETQYF
>TRBV4-1|.|14|.|TRBJ2-3
TGCGCCAGCAGCCAAATTGCCGGGAACCCTACGCAGTATTTT
CASSQIAGNPTQYF
>TRBV5-1|.|15|.|TRBJ2-7
TGCGCCAGCAGCTTAAACCCCACAGGGCCCTACGAGCAGTACTTC
CASSLNPTGPYEQYF
>TRBV5-1|TRBD1|16|few|TRBJ2-2
TGCGCCAGCAGCGGGAGGACAGGGCCCCGGGCCGGGGAGCTGTTTTTT
CASSGRTGPRAGELFF
>TRBV5-1|.|15|.|TRBJ2-5
TGCGCCAGCAGCTTGGCCCCGACAGGCCAAGAGACCCAGTACTTC
CASSLAPTGQETQYF
>TRBV20-1|TRBD2|19|few|TRBJ2-4
TGCAGTGCCACCCCCCTGACTAGCGGGGGGGCCTTTTCCAAAAACATTCAGTACTTC
CSATPLTSGGAFSKNIQYF
>TRBV20-1|TRBD2|15|many|TRBJ2-1
TGCAGTGCTAGAGGGAGCGGGGGGGCGTACAATGAGCAGTTCTTC
CSARGSGGAYNEQFF
>TRBV3-1|TRBD2|18|.|TRBJ2-1
TGTGCCAGCTGTTCCAGGACTAGCGGGAAACACGCCTACAATGAGCAGTTCTTC
CASCSRTSGKHAYNEQFF
>TRBV20-1|.|14|.|TRBJ1-6
TGCAGTGCCCGAGCGGGCCTTCAGGGTTCACCCCTCCACTTT
CSARAGLQGSPLHF
>TRBV9|.|13|.|TRBJ2-3
TGTGCCAGCAGCGTAGTTCCTTTTGATACGCAGTATTTT
CASSVVPFDTQYF
>TRBV27|.|13|.|TRBJ1-2
TGTGCCAGCACCTACGCCGGGGGCAATGGCTACACCTTC
CASTYAGGNGYTF
>TRBV29-1|TRBD2|16|many|TRBJ2-3
TGCAGCGCCCGAACCACTAGCGGGGCCAGCACAGATACGCAGTATTTT
CSARTTSGASTDTQYF
>TRBV11-2|TRBD2|21|few|TRBJ2-1
TGTGCCAGCAGTACTATATTTGGACTAGCGGGGGGCACTGATTCCTACAATGAGCAGTTCTTC
CASSTIFGLAGGTDSYNEQFF
>TRBV11-3|TRBD1|13|many|TRBJ2-7
TGTGCCAGCAGCAGGGGACAGAACTACGAGCAGTACTTC
CASSRGQNYEQYF
>TRBV9|TRBD1|14|few|TRBJ1-2
TGTGCCAGCAGTACCGGGACAGCTGAGTATGGCTACACCTTC
CASSTGTAEYGYTF